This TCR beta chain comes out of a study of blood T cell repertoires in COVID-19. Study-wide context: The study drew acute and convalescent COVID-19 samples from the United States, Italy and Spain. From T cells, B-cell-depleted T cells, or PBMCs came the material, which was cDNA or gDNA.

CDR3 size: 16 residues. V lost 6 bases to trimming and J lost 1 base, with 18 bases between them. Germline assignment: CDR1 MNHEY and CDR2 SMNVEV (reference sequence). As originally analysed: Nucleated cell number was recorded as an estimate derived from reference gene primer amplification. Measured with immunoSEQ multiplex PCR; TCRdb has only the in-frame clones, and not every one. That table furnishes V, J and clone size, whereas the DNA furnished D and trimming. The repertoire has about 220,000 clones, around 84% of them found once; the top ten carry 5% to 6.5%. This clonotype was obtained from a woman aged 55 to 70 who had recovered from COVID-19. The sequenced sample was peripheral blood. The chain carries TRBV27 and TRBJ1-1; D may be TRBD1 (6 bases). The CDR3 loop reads CASSNTGHGKNTEAFF. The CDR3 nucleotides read TGTGCCAGCAGCAATACAGGGCACGGGAAGAACACTGAAGCTTTCTTT.